This TCR beta chain was sequenced in a study of T cell responses to AZD1222 COVID-19 vaccine. Overall study results and limits: Clonal diversity may have been underestimated in mostly white British donors.

In the case of this clone: Its specificity is not known.

The V gene's germline CDR1 is SGDLS and CDR2 YYNGEE. The CDR3 is 15 amino acids. V shed 0 bases and J shed 6 bases, with 16 bases lying between them. TCRdb's table, derived via immunoSEQ multiplex PCR, lists solely in-frame clones and lacks some. The sample includes 65,000 to 70,000 clones, roughly 85% of them seen just once. The chain has TRBV9 and TRBJ2-7, with D unresolved. Sequenced here: peripheral blood, sampled 28 days after the second AZD1222 dose. The TCR comes from an adult who received the AZD1222 COVID-19 vaccine. The CDR3 here is CASSVGPGFSGEQYF. The CDR3 DNA is TGTGCCAGCAGCGTAGGTCCCGGTTTTTCTGGCGAGCAGTACTTC.